Each of the 12 T cell receptor beta chains below was sequenced from the same sample in a study of blood T cell repertoires in COVID-19. Some clones are missing from TCRdb's copy, which holds only in-frame ones; the method was immunoSEQ multiplex PCR. In the table there are 200,000 to 300,000 clones, roughly 80% of which are singletons. Sequencing input: peripheral blood. These receptors all stem from a woman older than 75 with acute or convalescent COVID-19.

The genes are TRBV6-6 and TRBJ2-1; the match to TRBD2 covers 12 bases. This CDR3 is built from 13 residues. CDR1 MNHNY and CDR2 SVGAGI come from the germline V gene (reference sequence). V shed 8 bases, J shed 9 bases, and the junction held 5 bases outside the gene matches. CDR3 nucleotides: TGTGCCAGCTTGCTAGCGGGAGGGGTTGAGCAGTTCTTC. Protein product: CASLLAGGVEQFF.

In this sample, this clone turned up once. V usage is TRBV2 and J usage is TRBJ1-2; TRBD1 matches at 7 bases. The CDR3 spans 16 residues. V shed 0 bases and J 0 bases; nucleotides not matched to a gene: 4. Per the germline V gene, CDR1 is SNHLY and CDR2 is FYNNEI. CDR3 region: CASSEARTGANYGYTF. For the CDR3, the DNA is TGTGCCAGCAGTGAAGCGCGTACAGGGGCTAACTATGGCTACACCTTC.

The chain has TRBV18 and TRBJ1-3, with a possible D match to TRBD1 (5 bases). This CDR3 contains 17 residues. Trimming removed 3 bases at V and 2 bases at J, with 17 bases between. Germline CDR1 reads KGHSH; CDR2 reads LQKENI. CDR3 bases: TGTGCCAGCTCACCGAACGGGTTGGGGCAGGCTGGAAACACCATATATTTT. Protein product: CASSPNGLGQAGNTIYF.

The V call is TRBV20-1, the J call TRBJ1-1; 8 nucleotides align to TRBD1. V dropped 3 bases and J dropped 0; count of bases not matched to a gene: 6. This CDR3 contains 15 residues. Per germline, CDR1 DFQATT and CDR2 SNEGSKA (reference sequence). The CDR3 bases are TGCAGTGCTAGTAGCAGGGGGCCGTTGAACACTGAAGCTTTCTTT. Protein: CSASSRGPLNTEAFF.

The chain links TRBV7-3 to TRBJ1-3; 8 positions agree with TRBD1. The CDR3 loop spans 16 amino acids. From germline, CDR1 is SGHTA and CDR2 FQGTGA. V gave up 5 bases and J gave up 0 bases; unmatched junction bases: 6. CDR3 in DNA: TGTGCCAGCAGCATCCGGGACAGGAGCTCTGGAAACACCATATATTTT. Its translation is CASSIRDRSSGNTIYF.

V gene TRBV2 combines with J gene TRBJ2-7, with TRBD1 identical over 7 bases. J was trimmed by 2 bases and V by 2 bases; bases with no gene match: 12. CDR1 is SNHLY and CDR2 is FYNNEI in the germline V gene. This CDR3 contains 17 residues. The chain's CDR3 is CASSEPPTGPQTYEQYF. The CDR3 nucleotides are TGTGCCAGCAGTGAACCCCCGACAGGGCCCCAAACCTACGAGCAGTACTTC.

The chain has TRBV30 and TRBJ1-3, with TRBD1 matching over 7 bases. This CDR3 has 15 residues. The ends lost 2 bases at V and 0 bases at J; junction bases unmatched: 4. CDR1 and CDR2 (germline): GTSNPN, SVGIG (reference sequence). The CDR3 is CAWSKDRLSGNTIYF. Here the CDR3 DNA reads TGTGCCTGGAGTAAGGACAGGCTCTCTGGAAACACCATATATTTT.

This chain links TRBV7-2 with TRBJ2-7, with TRBD2 matching over 12 bases. Germline trimming cut 5 bases from V and 3 bases from J; bases unmatched to any gene: 14. Germline CDR1 is SGHTA and CDR2 is FQGNSA. This CDR3 contains 18 residues. The CDR3 is CASSPQTSGSDLFYEQYF. CDR3 nucleotides: TGTGCCAGCAGCCCCCAGACTAGCGGGAGTGACCTGTTCTACGAGCAGTACTTC. The whole variable domain, remainder taken from reference TRBV7-2 and TRBJ2-7, is GAGVSQSPSNKVTEKGKDVELRCDPISGHTALYWYRQSLGQGLEFLIYFQGNSAPDKSGLPSDRFSAERTGGSVSTLTIQRTQQEDSAVYLCASSPQTSGSDLFYEQYFGPGTRLTVT.

The chain couples TRBV28 to TRBJ1-6; D unresolved. CDR3 length equals 15 residues. Germline V CDR1 and CDR2: MDHEN, SYDVKM. Trimming shortened V by 4 bases and J by 14 bases, and 21 bases separated the two germline ends. The CDR3 DNA follows: TGTGCCAGCAGTTCCCCCTCCTTGGAGGAGACGGCCCTCCACTTT. It translates to CASSSPSLEETALHF.

The gene calls are TRBV6-1 and TRBJ2-2, with D possibly being TRBD1 (5 bases). Germline CDR1 is MNHNS and CDR2 is SASEGT. The CDR3 is 18 residues long. With 1 base removed from V and 3 bases from J, the gap between germline ends came to 18 bases. The CDR3 here is CASSEGFASGLDTGELFF. Here the CDR3 DNA reads TGTGCCAGCAGTGAAGGGTTTGCGTCAGGGTTGGACACCGGGGAGCTGTTTTTT.

The gene calls are TRBV5-5 and TRBJ2-7, with D possibly matching TRBD1 (6 bases). V shed 2 bases and J shed 5 bases, with 17 bases lying between them. The CDR3 is 15 residues long. Germline values: CDR1 SGHKS, CDR2 YYEKEE (reference sequence). The CDR3 sequence: CASSLVLGARDEQYF. CDR3 in DNA: TGTGCCAGCAGCTTAGTCCTGGGGGCGAGGGACGAGCAGTACTTC.

The CDR3 spells CASSSPAGDETQYF. Written as DNA, the CDR3 is TGTGCCAGCAGTTCCCCAGCGGGAGACGAGACCCAGTACTTC. The chain links TRBV28 to TRBJ2-5; the match to TRBD2 covers 8 bases. Unmatched junction bases numbered 6, after V lost 4 bases and J lost 5 bases. The length of the CDR3 is 14 residues. Germline lookup yields CDR1 MDHEN and CDR2 SYDVKM. The whole variable domain, filled in from reference TRBV28 and TRBJ2-5, reads DVKVTQSSRYLVKRTGEKVFLECVQDMDHENMFWYRQDPGLGLRLIYFSYDVKMKEKGDIPEGYSVSREKKERFSLILESASTNQTSMYLCASSSPAGDETQYFGPGTRLLVL.